The text below deals with one TCR beta chain. The sample comes from a study of T cell changes during pregnancy in multiple sclerosis. V shed 6 bases and J 5 bases; nucleotides not matched to a gene: 5. The CDR3 spans 15 residues. CDR1 is SEHNR and CDR2 is FQNEAQ in the germline V gene (reference sequence). Produced via immunoSEQ multiplex PCR; TCRdb's table is partial and in-frame only. This table has more than 30,000 clones, approximately 89% appearing once. The sequence derives from a female donor with multiple sclerosis, enrolled in a pregnancy study. The specimen was CD8+ T cells from peripheral blood mononuclear cells, collected in the second trimester of pregnancy. The chain joins TRBV7-9 to TRBJ2-1; 12 bases are shared with TRBD2. The CDR3, as DNA: TGTGCCAGCAGTAAGAGGACTAGCGGGGACAATGAGCAGTTCTTC. As protein: CASSKRTSGDNEQFF.